The rows below give T cell receptor beta chains drawn from one sample of a study of a mutant IDH1 vaccine in newly diagnosed glioma. Sequenced by immunoSEQ multiplex PCR; TCRdb stores in-frame clones only, minus some. This table has around 37,000 clones, 80% to 95% appearing once. The sequencing used PBMCs, collected from a glioma patient treated with radiotherapy, temozolomide or both. These receptors were taken from a man younger than 35 with glioma. Both conserved end residues are part of each CDR3. A D gene is named only where the DNA matches it firmly. Expanded clones are given a class, and other clones once, few, many or no size at all.

D	V	size	J	CDR3	DNA
TRBD1	TRBV28	.	TRBJ2-7	CASGTAYEQYF	TGTGCCAGCGGGACAGCCTACGAGCAGTACTTC
TRBD2	TRBV6-1	.	TRBJ2-3	CASTRGTTDTQYF	TGTGCCAGCACGCGGGGGACGACAGATACGCAGTATTTT
TRBD2	TRBV7-8	.	TRBJ2-2	CASSLAGLAGDTGELFF	TGTGCCAGCAGCTTAGCGGGACTAGCGGGAGATACCGGGGAGCTGTTTTTT
.	TRBV19	.	TRBJ2-1	CASSIVPELEQFF	TGTGCCAGTAGTATAGTTCCAGAGTTAGAGCAGTTCTTC
.	TRBV13	.	TRBJ1-4	CASSGGNEKLFF	TGTGCCAGCAGTGGGGGTAATGAAAAACTGTTTTTT
.	TRBV29-1	.	TRBJ2-3	CSVEDRRPTHTDTQYF	TGCAGCGTTGAAGATCGCAGGCCGACACACACAGATACGCAGTATTTT
.	TRBV7-3	once	TRBJ2-3	CASSLTGEETQYF	TGTGCCAGCAGCTTAACGGGGGAGGAAACGCAGTATTTT
TRBD2	TRBV14	.	TRBJ2-2	CASRLSGSVTGELFF	TGTGCCAGCAGACTTAGCGGGAGTGTCACCGGGGAGCTGTTTTTT
.	TRBV7-9	.	TRBJ2-7	CASSLGQGRIYYEQYF	TGTGCCAGCAGCTTAGGCCAGGGAAGGATTTACTACGAGCAGTACTTC
TRBD1	TRBV5-1	.	TRBJ2-7	CASSPRPTGAFSYEQYF	TGCGCCAGCAGCCCGCGTCCGACAGGGGCGTTCTCCTACGAGCAGTACTTC
TRBD2	TRBV7-9	.	TRBJ2-1	CASSLVAGGPRNEQFF	TGTGCCAGCAGCTTAGTGGCGGGAGGGCCTCGGAATGAGCAGTTCTTC
TRBD1	TRBV9	.	TRBJ1-1	CASSVPSGTGTEAFF	TGTGCCAGCAGCGTCCCATCCGGGACAGGCACTGAAGCTTTCTTT
TRBD1	TRBV27	few	TRBJ2-6	CASGDRSSGANVLTF	TGTGCCAGCGGGGACAGGAGCTCTGGGGCCAACGTCCTGACTTTC
.	TRBV4-1	.	TRBJ1-5	CASSQALNQPQHF	TGCGCCAGCAGCCAGGCTTTAAATCAGCCCCAGCATTTT
.	TRBV14	.	TRBJ1-1	CASSSQMNTEAFF	TGTGCCAGCAGCTCACAGATGAACACTGAAGCTTTCTTT
.	TRBV9	.	TRBJ2-7	CASSVDHSSYEQYF	TGTGCCAGCAGCGTAGACCACAGTAGCTACGAGCAGTACTTC
TRBD1	TRBV2	.	TRBJ2-2	CASSWGQTTGELFF	TGTGCCAGCAGTTGGGGACAGACCACCGGGGAGCTGTTTTTT
TRBD2	TRBV5-1	.	TRBJ2-3	CASSSAGERGSTDTQYF	TGCGCCAGCAGCTCCGCGGGGGAGCGGGGCAGCACAGATACGCAGTATTTT
.	TRBV5-1	.	TRBJ2-7	CASSQGLPQDEQYF	TGCGCCAGCAGCCAGGGACTGCCCCAGGACGAGCAGTACTTC
TRBD1	TRBV7-2	.	TRBJ1-5	CASSAGGFRQPQHF	TGTGCCAGCAGCGCAGGGGGATTCCGGCAGCCCCAGCATTTT
.	TRBV29-1	.	TRBJ1-1	CSVFRSATEAFF	TGCAGCGTTTTCCGATCGGCCACTGAAGCTTTCTTT
TRBD1	TRBV2	once	TRBJ1-2	CASREGQGSYGYTF	TGTGCCAGCAGGGAAGGACAGGGGTCTTATGGCTACACCTTC
.	TRBV10-1	.	TRBJ2-7	CASSGDPIGEQYF	TGCGCCAGCAGTGGGGACCCCATCGGCGAGCAGTACTTC
.	TRBV4-3	medium-sized	TRBJ1-2	CASSPGNNYGYTF	TGCGCCAGCAGCCCGGGGAATAACTATGGCTACACCTTC
.	TRBV30	.	TRBJ2-2	CAWSLNTGELFF	TGTGCCTGGAGTCTGAACACCGGGGAGCTGTTTTTT
.	TRBV30	.	TRBJ2-7	CAWSVRDPTTYEQYF	TGTGCCTGGAGTGTACGGGATCCTACAACCTACGAGCAGTACTTC
.	TRBV29-1	.	TRBJ2-3	CSAFTDTQYF	TGCAGCGCGTTTACGGATACGCAGTATTTT
TRBD2	TRBV6-5	.	TRBJ2-1	CASSRASGRNEQFF	TGTGCCAGCAGCCGGGCTAGCGGGCGTAATGAGCAGTTCTTC
TRBD2	TRBV10-3	.	TRBJ2-7	CAISASGRAYEQYF	TGTGCCATCAGTGCTAGCGGGAGGGCATACGAGCAGTACTTC
.	TRBV7-8	.	TRBJ2-7	CASSSVRRGTAYEQYF	TGTGCCAGCAGCTCGGTACGGCGGGGTACTGCCTACGAGCAGTACTTC
.	TRBV6-1	.	TRBJ2-3	CASSLEGGDTQYF	TGTGCCAGTTCCTTGGAGGGAGGAGATACGCAGTATTTT
TRBD1	TRBV4-3	.	TRBJ2-7	CASSQDRGDYEQYF	TGCGCCAGCAGCCAGGACAGGGGGGACTACGAGCAGTACTTC
.	TRBV7-9	.	TRBJ1-5	CASSLGNQPQHF	TGTGCCAGCAGCTTAGGGAATCAGCCCCAGCATTTT
TRBD1	TRBV6-1	.	TRBJ1-4	CASRLTGSNEKLFF	TGTGCCAGCAGGTTGACAGGGTCTAATGAAAAACTGTTTTTT
.	TRBV19	.	TRBJ1-2	CASAPTGSSNYGYTF	TGTGCCAGTGCTCCGACAGGTTCTTCTAACTATGGCTACACCTTC
.	TRBV7-9	.	TRBJ2-3	CASSPDYLTDTQYF	TGTGCCAGCAGCCCGGACTATTTGACAGATACGCAGTATTTT
.	TRBV28	.	TRBJ2-7	CASSLRAREQYF	TGTGCCAGCAGTTTAAGGGCGAGAGAGCAGTACTTC
.	TRBV29-1	.	TRBJ1-1	CSVQRAEAFF	TGCAGCGTTCAGCGCGCTGAAGCTTTCTTT
.	TRBV28	.	TRBJ2-2	CASSLPVRATGELFF	TGTGCCAGCAGTTTACCGGTCAGGGCCACCGGGGAGCTGTTTTTT
.	TRBV5-4	.	TRBJ2-2	CASSSQGGNTGELFF	TGTGCCAGCAGCTCCCAGGGGGGAAACACCGGGGAGCTGTTTTTT